This TCR beta chain was observed in a study of metastatic and nonmetastatic thyroid tumors (dated by TCRdb to the early 2020s). With regard to the full study: For patients with malignant and with benign thyroid disease, the researchers compared repertoires between peripheral blood samples and tumor or nodule tissue samples. The research as a whole found: In both blood and tumor samples, malignant tumors were reported to have significantly higher TCR beta diversity than benign nodules.

Libraries were made using PCR. The instrument given in TCRdb is Illumina HiSeq 4000. High-throughput sequencing was used to profile the TCR beta-chain CDR3 region of each patient. Per the authors' processing: CDR3 differences across clinicopathological groups were used to build a classifier for discriminating distant-metastatic papillary thyroid cancer patients. To measure repertoire diversity the researchers used the Shannon index, while the Morisita-Horn index served to gauge how similar the tumor and blood repertoires were. The raw public data were reprocessed by TCRdb itself: fastp quality trimming at Q25, MiXCR clonotype calling, in-frame beta chains only. These V and J calls rely on TCRdb rather than the paper's analysis. Across this sample there are about 41,000 clones, with approximately 24% seen only once. Approximately 14% of the sample goes to the ten largest clones. No treatment had been received by any patient before thyroid surgery. Patient clinical samples collected from 2012 to 2018 were retrospectively analysed using T-cell receptor beta sequencing.

The germline V gene (reference sequence) specifies GTSNPN as CDR1 and SVGIG as CDR2. The junction shows trimming of 2 bases on V and 6 bases on J, and the gene matches do not reach 7 bases of it. The CDR3 numbers 15 residues from cysteine through phenylalanine. The only DNA kept is the CDR3, 45 bases in frame from the first base. This clone was seen many times. Its antigen is not yet known. No qualities accompany the bases; no much larger clone lies one base away. The same CDR3 also results from other DNA sequences found in this sample. This receptor chain uses TRBV30 and TRBJ2-2; 9 nucleotides in the junction match TRBD1. Sequencing input: tumor tissue. This TCR came from a female donor with papillary thyroid cancer or a benign thyroid nodule (not recorded which). Some clones in this sample may be carry-over from other donors' samples. The CDR3 reads CAWSWGTGFSGELFF. The nucleotide sequence reads TGTGCCTGGAGTTGGGGGACAGGGTTCTCCGGGGAGCTGTTTTTT.